This TCR beta chain derives from a study of blood T cell repertoires in COVID-19. Study context: Sites across the United States, Italy and Spain contributed samples from acute and convalescent COVID-19. Nucleic acid was either cDNA or gDNA, and it came from T cells, B-cell-depleted T cells, or PBMCs.

In germline, CDR1 is SNHLY, CDR2 FYNNEI. CDR3 length equals 16 residues. V was clipped by 7 bases and J by 1 base, with 16 bases between them. In the original analysis: From reference gene primer amplification, estimates of nucleated cell counts were derived. Here immunoSEQ multiplex PCR was the method, and the copy in TCRdb shows in-frame clones only, minus some. V and J calls and clone size come straight from that table; D and trimming were deduced from the DNA. Of about 33,000 clones detected, about 88% appear once; the ten largest clones hold about 2%. The sequenced sample consisted of peripheral blood. The origin of this receptor is a human donor in a cohort sampled during active COVID-19. This chain links TRBV2 with TRBJ2-2; D may be TRBD1 (6 bases). In DNA, the CDR3 is TGTGCCAGCATAGGTGGACAGCCGTTGAACACCGGGGAGCTGTTTTTT. It codes for CASIGGQPLNTGELFF.